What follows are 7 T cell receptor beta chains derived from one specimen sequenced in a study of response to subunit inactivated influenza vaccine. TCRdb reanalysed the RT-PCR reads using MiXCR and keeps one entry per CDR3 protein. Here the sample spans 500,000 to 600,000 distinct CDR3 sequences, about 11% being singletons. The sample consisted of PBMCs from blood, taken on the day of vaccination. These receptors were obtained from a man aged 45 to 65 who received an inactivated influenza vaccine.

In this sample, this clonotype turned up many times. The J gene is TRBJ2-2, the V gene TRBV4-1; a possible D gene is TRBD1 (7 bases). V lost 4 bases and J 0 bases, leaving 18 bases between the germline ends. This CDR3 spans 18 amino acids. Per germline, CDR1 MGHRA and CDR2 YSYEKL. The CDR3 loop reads CASSPSGLQGPNTGELFF. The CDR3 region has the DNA TGCGCCAGCAGCCCTTCCGGACTACAGGGGCCGAACACCGGGGAGCTGTTTTTT.

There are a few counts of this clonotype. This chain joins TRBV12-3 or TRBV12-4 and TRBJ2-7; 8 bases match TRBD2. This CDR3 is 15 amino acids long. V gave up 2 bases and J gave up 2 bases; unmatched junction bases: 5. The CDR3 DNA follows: TGTGCCAGCAGTTTAAGAACGGGAGGGCCCTACGAGCAGTACTTC. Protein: CASSLRTGGPYEQYF.

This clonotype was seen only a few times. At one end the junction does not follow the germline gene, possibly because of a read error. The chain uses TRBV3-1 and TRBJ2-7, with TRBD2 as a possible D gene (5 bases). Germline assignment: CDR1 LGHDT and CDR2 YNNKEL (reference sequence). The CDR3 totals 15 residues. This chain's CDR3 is CACSQEASCTYEQYF. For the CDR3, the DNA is TGTGCCTGCAGCCAGGAGGCCTCTTGTACCTACGAGCAGTACTTC.

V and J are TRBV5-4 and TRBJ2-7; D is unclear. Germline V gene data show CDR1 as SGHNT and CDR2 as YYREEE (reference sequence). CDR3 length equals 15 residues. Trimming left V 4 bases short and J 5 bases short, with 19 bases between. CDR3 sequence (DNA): TGTGCCAGCAGCCCTAACCTGTGGACGGATAACGAGCAGTACTTC. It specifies CASSPNLWTDNEQYF.

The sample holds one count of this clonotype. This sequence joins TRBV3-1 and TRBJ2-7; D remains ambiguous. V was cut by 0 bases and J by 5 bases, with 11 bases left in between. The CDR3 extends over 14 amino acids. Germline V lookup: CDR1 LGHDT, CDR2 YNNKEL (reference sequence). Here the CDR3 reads CASSQDRIGHEQYF. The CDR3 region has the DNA TGTGCCAGCAGCCAAGATAGGATTGGGCACGAGCAGTACTTC.

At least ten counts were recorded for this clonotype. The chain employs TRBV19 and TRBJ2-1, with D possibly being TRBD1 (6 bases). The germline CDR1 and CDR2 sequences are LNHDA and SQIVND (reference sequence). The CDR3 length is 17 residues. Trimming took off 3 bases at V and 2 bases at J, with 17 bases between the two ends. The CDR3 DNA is TGTGCCAGTAGTATGACCCTTGTAGGGGGAACCTACAATGAGCAGTTCTTC. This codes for CASSMTLVGGTYNEQFF.

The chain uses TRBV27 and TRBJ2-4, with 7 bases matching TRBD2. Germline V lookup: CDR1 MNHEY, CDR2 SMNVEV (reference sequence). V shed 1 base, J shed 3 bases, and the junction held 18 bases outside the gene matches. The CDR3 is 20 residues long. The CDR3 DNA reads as TGTGCCAGCAGTTTATTAGGTCTAGCGGTAGGGCCGAGGGGCAAAAACATTCAGTACTTC. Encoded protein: CASSLLGLAVGPRGKNIQYF.